This T cell receptor beta chain derives from a study of T cell repertoires in cytomegalovirus infection. Findings and limits, study-wide: HLA-C-restricted TCR beta clonotypes specific for CMV led the ex vivo response. Cumulative frequency of public TCR beta families picked out carriers of CMV plus the relevant HLA.

This clonotype was picked up many times. What it binds is not known. MiXCR, applied by TCRdb to the reads, yields one record per CDR3 protein. The repertoire holds some 300,000 distinct CDR3 sequences, with roughly a tenth as singletons. The sequence was collected from a human donor in good health (CMV status not recorded). Some clones in this sample may be carry-over from other donors' samples. Sequencing was performed on PBMCs.

The CDR3 bases are TGTGCCAGCAGCCCCCTGGGTAGCGGGGGATTCAATGAGCAGTTCTTC. As protein: CASSPLGSGGFNEQFF. The chain uses TRBV14 and TRBJ2-1, with 9 bases identical to TRBD2. Germline V lookup: CDR1 SGHDN, CDR2 FVKESK. J gave up 6 bases and V 4 bases, and 10 bases lay outside the gene matches. The CDR3 runs 16 residues. The whole variable domain, filled in from reference TRBV14 and TRBJ2-1, reads EAGVTQFPSHSVIEKGQTVTLRCDPISGHDNLYWYRRVMGKEIKFLLHFVKESKQDESGMPNNRFLAERTGGTYSTLKVQPAELEDSGVYFCASSPLGSGGFNEQFFGPGTRLTVL.